One and the same sample provided the 3 T cell receptor beta chains below, sequenced in a study of blood T cells in healthy people across ages. It was with a sample-barcoded 5' primer and a J-beta primer mix that a second PCR of about 7 to 12 cycles was run. From the 5' RACE reads, TCRdb called clonotypes with MiXCR, one entry per CDR3 protein. Here the sample spans 1.5 million to 2 million distinct CDR3 sequences, under 30% being singletons. Sequenced sample: blood. The receptors were sampled from a young woman in good health.

This chain joins TRBV5-1 and TRBJ2-5; the D call may be TRBD1 or TRBD2 (6 bases each). The tail of the sequence fits TRBJ2-7 better, so the J call may be wrong. Germline V gene sequence: CDR1 SGHRS, CDR2 YFSETQ. CDR3 length: 13 residues. The CDR3 coding sequence is TGCGCCAGCAGCTTTAGGGGGGTTTCCGAGCAGTACTTC. This encodes CASSFRGVSEQYF.

The chain joins TRBV20-1 to TRBJ2-1; the match to TRBD2 covers 10 bases. Germline V CDR1 and CDR2: DFQATT, SNEGSKA (reference sequence). The ends lost 6 bases at V and 6 bases at J; junction bases unmatched: 11. The length of the CDR3 is 15 residues. This CDR3 reads CSAPDGTSDFNEQFF. The CDR3 nucleotides read TGCAGTGCCCCCGACGGGACTAGCGATTTCAATGAGCAGTTCTTC.

The J gene is TRBJ2-3, the V gene TRBV9; D ambiguous. Per germline, CDR1 SGDLS and CDR2 YYNGEE. V was pared by 0 bases and J by 2 bases, with 13 bases between. The CDR3 runs 16 residues. CDR3: CASSVGPDLDTDTQYF. The CDR3 region has the DNA TGTGCCAGCAGCGTAGGGCCCGACCTAGACACAGATACGCAGTATTTT.